This T cell receptor (beta chain) was observed in a study of blood T cell repertoires in COVID-19. Across the whole study: Nucleic acid was either cDNA or gDNA, and it came from T cells, B-cell-depleted T cells, or PBMCs.

Repertoires were generated with immunoSEQ multiplex PCR, while TCRdb's copy carries only in-frame clones and drops some. The sample includes about 200,000 clones, 80% of them seen just once. The germline V gene has CDR1 LGHDT and CDR2 YNNKEL (reference sequence). V lost 4 bases, J lost 0 bases, and 5 bases stayed unmatched. CDR3 length: 16 amino acids. The sequenced material came from peripheral blood. The rearrangement joins TRBV3-1 (or the pseudogene TRBV3-2) to TRBJ2-1, with TRBD2 identical over 8 bases. This clonotype originated in a woman between 70 and 85 years old with acute or convalescent COVID-19. The DNA of the CDR3 is TGTGCCAGCAGCCTTTTTAGCGGGAACTCCTACAATGAGCAGTTCTTC. Translating gives CASSLFSGNSYNEQFF.